Detailed here is one TCR beta chain. Antigen unknown. This specimen comes from a study of beta chain features in type 1 diabetes. Study-level background: There was similarity between patients and healthy donors in age, gender and cell yields. General study findings and limits: TCRB CDR3s from Type 1 diabetes patients were moderately but significantly shorter in all four CD4+ subsets. The study left unresolved whether HLA type influences TCRB rearrangement.

Reverse transcription of all isolated RNA meant that expressed TCRB transcripts were sequenced. The assay was immunoSEQ multiplex PCR, and TCRdb's table has in-frame clones only and misses some. The sample includes 600,000 to 700,000 clones, roughly 12% of them seen just once. Germline V gives CDR1 SGHDT, CDR2 YYEEEE. CDR3 length: 15 residues. V was pared by 4 bases and J by 5 bases, with 6 bases of the junction left unmatched. Specimen: naive CD4+ T cells from blood. This TCR was sampled from a man aged 25 to 40 with type 1 diabetes. The chain recombines TRBV5-6 with TRBJ1-6, with TRBD1 identical over 7 bases. CDR3 loop: CASSPGQVNNSPLHF. The DNA of the CDR3 is TGTGCCAGCAGCCCTGGACAGGTTAATAATTCACCCCTCCACTTT. The variable domain in full, with the rest retrieved from reference TRBV5-6 and TRBJ1-6, is DAGVTQSPTHLIKTRGQQVTLRCSPKSGHDTVSWYQQALGQGPQFIFQYYEEEERQRGNFPDRFSGHQFPNYSSELNVNALLLGDSALYLCASSPGQVNNSPLHFGNGTRLTVT.